A selection of T cell receptor beta chains follows, all from one sample in a study of blood T cell repertoires in COVID-19. Profiled with immunoSEQ multiplex PCR; TCRdb holds only in-frame clones, not every one. The profile shows about 80,000 clones, roughly three quarters of them singletons. The sequencing sample was made of peripheral blood. The receptors originated from a man aged 65 to 85 with active or convalescent COVID-19. CDR3s include the opening cysteine and the closing phenylalanine or tryptophan. Each record gives: J gene, D gene, CDR3 length, clone size, V gene, CDR3 DNA, CDR3 protein. The D gene is left open where the match is weak. Some rows mark clone size as missing; the rest say once, few, many or name a class of expanded clone.

j_call: TRBJ2-3; d_call: TRBD1; cdr3_length: 15; clone_size: -; v_call: TRBV19; cdr3_nt: TGTGCCAGTAGTACAGGACAGGGGTTGACAGATACGCAGTATTTT; cdr3_aa: CASSTGQGLTDTQYF
j_call: TRBJ1-6; d_call: -; cdr3_length: 15; clone_size: -; v_call: TRBV7-9; cdr3_nt: TGTGCCAGCAGCTTGTATGCAGGAGGGAGTTCACCCCTCCACTTT; cdr3_aa: CASSLYAGGSSPLHF
j_call: TRBJ1-4; d_call: -; cdr3_length: 12; clone_size: -; v_call: TRBV5-1; cdr3_nt: TGCGCCAGCAGGTCGGAGAATGAAAAACTGTTTTTT; cdr3_aa: CASRSENEKLFF
j_call: TRBJ1-2; d_call: -; cdr3_length: 13; clone_size: -; v_call: TRBV12-3/TRBV12-4; cdr3_nt: TGTGCCAGCAGTCACGGACAGAGCTTAGGCTACACCTTC; cdr3_aa: CASSHGQSLGYTF
j_call: TRBJ1-1; d_call: -; cdr3_length: 15; clone_size: -; v_call: TRBV6-5; cdr3_nt: TGTGCCAGCAGTTACTCTGGGGGAGGGGACACTGAAGCTTTCTTT; cdr3_aa: CASSYSGGGDTEAFF
j_call: TRBJ2-5; d_call: TRBD1; cdr3_length: 15; clone_size: -; v_call: TRBV28; cdr3_nt: TGTGCCAGCAGTAACCCTCGGACAGGGCAAGAGACCCAGTACTTC; cdr3_aa: CASSNPRTGQETQYF
j_call: TRBJ2-2; d_call: -; cdr3_length: 16; clone_size: many; v_call: TRBV18; cdr3_nt: TGTGCCAGCTCACCACCGGGGGCGCGAAACACCGGGGAGCTGTTTTTT; cdr3_aa: CASSPPGARNTGELFF
j_call: TRBJ1-1; d_call: -; cdr3_length: 15; clone_size: -; v_call: TRBV5-1; cdr3_nt: TGCGCCAGCTCTCCGGCAGACTACATGAACACTGAAGCTTTCTTT; cdr3_aa: CASSPADYMNTEAFF
j_call: TRBJ2-5; d_call: TRBD2; cdr3_length: 14; clone_size: many; v_call: TRBV2; cdr3_nt: TGTGCCAGCAGTATACTAGCGGGGGGGGAGACCCAGTACTTC; cdr3_aa: CASSILAGGETQYF
j_call: TRBJ1-2; d_call: -; cdr3_length: 13; clone_size: -; v_call: TRBV28; cdr3_nt: TGTGCCAGCAGTTTCCCGGGGGGGAGTGGCTACACCTTC; cdr3_aa: CASSFPGGSGYTF
j_call: TRBJ1-2; d_call: -; cdr3_length: 15; clone_size: -; v_call: TRBV2; cdr3_nt: TGTGCCAGCAGTAGCCAGGGCGGAAGCTTGAGTGGCTACACCTTC; cdr3_aa: CASSSQGGSLSGYTF
j_call: TRBJ1-1; d_call: -; cdr3_length: 15; clone_size: few; v_call: TRBV6-5; cdr3_nt: TGTGCAGGTGCCCCGGGAGTTACCTTGAACACTGAAGCTTTCTTT; cdr3_aa: CAGAPGVTLNTEAFF
j_call: TRBJ2-2; d_call: -; cdr3_length: 14; clone_size: -; v_call: TRBV6-6; cdr3_nt: TGTGCCAGCAGCCGACAGACAAACACCGGGGAGCTGTTTTTT; cdr3_aa: CASSRQTNTGELFF
j_call: TRBJ1-4; d_call: TRBD1; cdr3_length: 15; clone_size: -; v_call: TRBV6-5; cdr3_nt: TGTGCCAGCAAGGCGTTGGGGACAGAGGGCGAAAAACTGTTTTTT; cdr3_aa: CASKALGTEGEKLFF
j_call: TRBJ1-5; d_call: -; cdr3_length: 13; clone_size: once; v_call: TRBV28; cdr3_nt: TGTGCCACCCGCGGATCGAGCAATCAGCCCCAGCATTTT; cdr3_aa: CATRGSSNQPQHF
j_call: TRBJ1-2; d_call: -; cdr3_length: 14; clone_size: -; v_call: TRBV18; cdr3_nt: TGTGCCAGCTCAGCAGACACCTCTAACTATGGCTACACCTTC; cdr3_aa: CASSADTSNYGYTF
j_call: TRBJ2-5; d_call: -; cdr3_length: 15; clone_size: once; v_call: TRBV11-3; cdr3_nt: TGTGCCAGCAGCTTAGATTCCGGGAGTGGGGAGACCCAGTACTTC; cdr3_aa: CASSLDSGSGETQYF
j_call: TRBJ1-6; d_call: -; cdr3_length: 14; clone_size: -; v_call: TRBV6-5; cdr3_nt: TGTGCCAGCAGTTACTCGCGGCATAATTCACCCCTCCACTTT; cdr3_aa: CASSYSRHNSPLHF
j_call: TRBJ2-7; d_call: TRBD1; cdr3_length: 16; clone_size: -; v_call: TRBV27; cdr3_nt: TGTGCCAGCAGTTTGTCCCGGACAGGGGCCGACTACGAGCAGTACTTC; cdr3_aa: CASSLSRTGADYEQYF
j_call: TRBJ1-1; d_call: -; cdr3_length: 15; clone_size: -; v_call: TRBV6-5; cdr3_nt: TGTGCCAGCAGAAGGGAGGGGTCGATAAACACTGAAGCTTTCTTT; cdr3_aa: CASRREGSINTEAFF
j_call: TRBJ2-7; d_call: TRBD2; cdr3_length: 19; clone_size: -; v_call: TRBV19; cdr3_nt: TGTGCCAGCGCCCCCCTGGGAGCTAGCGGGGGTGCGAGGTTTAACGAGCAGTACTTC; cdr3_aa: CASAPLGASGGARFNEQYF
j_call: TRBJ2-6; d_call: -; cdr3_length: 20; clone_size: -; v_call: TRBV19; cdr3_nt: TGTGCCAGTAGACCCCGAGGACAGACCGACAAACCTTTAGGGGCCAACGTCCTGACTTTC; cdr3_aa: CASRPRGQTDKPLGANVLTF
j_call: TRBJ1-5; d_call: -; cdr3_length: 15; clone_size: -; v_call: TRBV2; cdr3_nt: TGTGCCAGCAGTGTAGATACAGGTGGGAATCAGCCCCAGCATTTT; cdr3_aa: CASSVDTGGNQPQHF
j_call: TRBJ2-5; d_call: -; cdr3_length: 14; clone_size: -; v_call: TRBV11-3; cdr3_nt: TGTGCCAGCAGCAAAGACTGGGGGGAAGAGACCCAGTACTTC; cdr3_aa: CASSKDWGEETQYF
j_call: TRBJ1-4; d_call: -; cdr3_length: 17; clone_size: once; v_call: TRBV5-1; cdr3_nt: TGCGCCAGCAGCTTAGGGGTTCCCCCCTCAACTAATGAAAAACTGTTTTTT; cdr3_aa: CASSLGVPPSTNEKLFF
j_call: TRBJ2-1; d_call: TRBD2; cdr3_length: 17; clone_size: -; v_call: TRBV11-2; cdr3_nt: TGTGCCAGCAGCTCGCTGGGGACTAGCGGGGGATGGGCTGAGCAGTTCTTC; cdr3_aa: CASSSLGTSGGWAEQFF
j_call: TRBJ1-6; d_call: -; cdr3_length: 16; clone_size: -; v_call: TRBV28; cdr3_nt: TGTGCCAGCAGTTTGGCAGGTTCTCCCCGTTATTCACCCCTCCACTTT; cdr3_aa: CASSLAGSPRYSPLHF
j_call: TRBJ1-6; d_call: TRBD1; cdr3_length: 14; clone_size: few; v_call: TRBV5-1; cdr3_nt: TGCGCCAGCAGCCTGACAGGGAATAATTCACCCCTCCACTTT; cdr3_aa: CASSLTGNNSPLHF
j_call: TRBJ2-5; d_call: -; cdr3_length: 12; clone_size: -; v_call: TRBV11-3; cdr3_nt: TGTGCCAGCAGTTCCAGGGGCGAGACCCAGTACTTC; cdr3_aa: CASSSRGETQYF
j_call: TRBJ2-7; d_call: TRBD1; cdr3_length: 15; clone_size: -; v_call: TRBV6-5; cdr3_nt: TGTGCCAGCAGGGGGTGGGGACAGGGGGCTGGTGAGCAGTACTTC; cdr3_aa: CASRGWGQGAGEQYF
j_call: TRBJ2-5; d_call: -; cdr3_length: 15; clone_size: -; v_call: TRBV3-1/TRBV3-2; cdr3_nt: TGTGCCAGCAGCCAAGCATCGGGGGTGAGGGAGACCCAGTACTTC; cdr3_aa: CASSQASGVRETQYF
j_call: TRBJ2-1; d_call: TRBD2; cdr3_length: 16; clone_size: -; v_call: TRBV5-6; cdr3_nt: TGTGCCAGCAGCTTGCCAGGACTAGCGGGTTACAATGAGCAGTTCTTC; cdr3_aa: CASSLPGLAGYNEQFF
j_call: TRBJ2-7; d_call: -; cdr3_length: 14; clone_size: -; v_call: TRBV19; cdr3_nt: TGTGCCAGTAGTATAGCTACAGGCACCTACGAGCAGTACTTC; cdr3_aa: CASSIATGTYEQYF
j_call: TRBJ2-4; d_call: TRBD2; cdr3_length: 13; clone_size: -; v_call: TRBV11-3; cdr3_nt: TGTGCCAGCAGCTGGGACGGGGGGAGCATTCAGTACTTC; cdr3_aa: CASSWDGGSIQYF
j_call: TRBJ1-2; d_call: -; cdr3_length: 13; clone_size: few; v_call: TRBV3-1/TRBV3-2; cdr3_nt: TGTGCCAGCAGCCAGGAGGAAGGAGATGGCTACACCTTC; cdr3_aa: CASSQEEGDGYTF
j_call: TRBJ2-2; d_call: TRBD2; cdr3_length: 16; clone_size: -; v_call: TRBV5-4; cdr3_nt: TGTGCCAGCAGCTCTCTAGCGGGATCGAACACCGGGGAGCTGTTTTTT; cdr3_aa: CASSSLAGSNTGELFF
j_call: TRBJ1-1; d_call: -; cdr3_length: 13; clone_size: -; v_call: TRBV19; cdr3_nt: TGTGCCAGTACTACACAGATAAACACTGAAGCTTTCTTT; cdr3_aa: CASTTQINTEAFF
j_call: TRBJ2-1; d_call: -; cdr3_length: 13; clone_size: -; v_call: TRBV5-1; cdr3_nt: TGCGCCAGCAGCTTGGGGGAGGCAAATGAGCAGTTCTTC; cdr3_aa: CASSLGEANEQFF
j_call: TRBJ1-2; d_call: -; cdr3_length: 13; clone_size: -; v_call: TRBV19; cdr3_nt: TGTGCCAGTAATGGCCCAGGGTATTATGGCTACACCTTC; cdr3_aa: CASNGPGYYGYTF
j_call: TRBJ2-1; d_call: TRBD2; cdr3_length: 16; clone_size: once; v_call: TRBV5-1; cdr3_nt: TGCGCCAGCAGCTTCCTGGCTAGCGGGGGAGGAAATGAGCAGTTCTTC; cdr3_aa: CASSFLASGGGNEQFF
j_call: TRBJ1-6; d_call: -; cdr3_length: 14; clone_size: -; v_call: TRBV6-5; cdr3_nt: TGTGCCAGCAGTTACGCCCCCCATCAAGCTCCCCTCCACTTT; cdr3_aa: CASSYAPHQAPLHF